The next 5 T cell receptor beta chains were all read from a single sample in a study of cytotoxic CD8 clonotypes in ibrutinib-treated CLL. Measured with immunoSEQ multiplex PCR; TCRdb has only the in-frame clones, and not every one. The repertoire consists of 200,000 to 250,000 clones, with around 70% occurring once and the leading ten covering approximately 6%. The sequences come from PBMCs, collected after 12 months of ibrutinib treatment. These TCRs come from a human donor with chronic lymphocytic leukemia.

This chain links TRBV9 with TRBJ2-1; TRBD2 agrees at 8 bases. The ends lost 4 bases at V and 0 bases at J; junction bases unmatched: 3. Germline V gene lookup returns CDR1 SGDLS and CDR2 YYNGEE. This CDR3 region has 15 residues. The CDR3 region is CASSPLAASYNEQFF. CDR3 in DNA: TGTGCCAGCAGCCCACTAGCGGCCTCCTACAATGAGCAGTTCTTC. The full variable domain, completed using reference TRBV9 and TRBJ2-1, is DSGVTQTPKHLITATGQRVTLRCSPRSGDLSVYWYQQSLDQGLQFLIQYYNGEERAKGNILERFSAQQFPDLHSELNLSSLELGDSALYFCASSPLAASYNEQFFGPGTRLTVL.

This rearrangement joins TRBV29-1 to TRBJ1-2; maybe TRBD1 (6 bases). The germline V gene encodes CDR1 SQVTM and CDR2 ANQGSEA. Trimming removed 1 base from V and 3 bases from J, with 9 bases in between. The CDR3 covers 13 residues. This CDR3 is CSVEGRGHYGYTF. The CDR3 DNA is TGCAGCGTTGAAGGCAGGGGCCACTATGGCTACACCTTC.

This chain uses TRBV4-3 with TRBJ1-1; D call uncertain. V was trimmed by 3 bases and J by 7 bases, leaving 9 bases between them. The CDR3 sequence is 12 residues long. Germline lookup yields CDR1 LGHNA and CDR2 YSLEER. CDR3 DNA sequence: TGCGCCAGCAGCCATCATCTCGGTGAAGCTTTCTTT. This encodes CASSHHLGEAFF.

The V call is TRBV30, the J call TRBJ2-1, with D perhaps matching TRBD1 (6 bases). Germline V gene sequence: CDR1 GTSNPN, CDR2 SVGIG (reference sequence). The length of the CDR3 is 14 residues. Trimming pared 3 bases from V and 0 bases from J, leaving 9 bases between. CDR3 coding DNA: TGTGCCTGGAGAAGGGGGAGCTCCTACAATGAGCAGTTCTTC. Amino acids: CAWRRGSSYNEQFF.

CDR3 protein: CASRSQTGGQGMAQYF. The CDR3 coding sequence is TGTGCCAGCAGGTCCCAGACAGGTGGGCAGGGGATGGCCCAGTACTTC. The chain couples TRBV13 to TRBJ2-5, with TRBD1 as a possible D gene (6 bases). CDR1 is PRHDT and CDR2 is FYEKMQ in the germline V gene (reference sequence). The CDR3 consists of 16 residues. The V gene lost 6 bases and the J gene lost 9 bases, with 26 bases spanning the gap.